The present entry profiles one TCR beta chain with its context. Germline CDR1 and CDR2: SGHTS and YDEGEE. The CDR3 sequence is 15 residues long. The trim removed 2 bases at V and 4 bases at J, leaving 8 bases unmatched. This record comes from a study of control samples from healthy donors and cancer patients. The repertoire was sequenced with immunoSEQ multiplex PCR; TCRdb's copy has only in-frame clones and lacks some. The table includes more than 95,000 clones, over 90% detected once. The sequenced sample was blood. The chain has TRBV5-8 and TRBJ2-7; 8 positions agree with TRBD2. The clonotype was recovered from a man aged 25-45 years in good health. CDR3 sequence reads: CASSFDAGGRYEQYV. For the CDR3, the DNA is TGTGCCAGCAGCTTTGACGCGGGGGGAAGGTACGAGCAGTACGTC.